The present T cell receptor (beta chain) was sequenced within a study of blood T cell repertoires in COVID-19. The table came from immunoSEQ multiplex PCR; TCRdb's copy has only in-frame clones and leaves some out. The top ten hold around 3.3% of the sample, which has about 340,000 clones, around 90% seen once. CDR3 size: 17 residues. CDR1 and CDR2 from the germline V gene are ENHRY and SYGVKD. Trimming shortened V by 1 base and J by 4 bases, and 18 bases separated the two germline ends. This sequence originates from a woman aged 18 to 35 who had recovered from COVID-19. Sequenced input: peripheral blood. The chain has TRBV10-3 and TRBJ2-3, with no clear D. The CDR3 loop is CAISEFSGSTAADTQYF. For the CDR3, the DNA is TGTGCCATCAGTGAGTTTTCCGGGTCTACCGCAGCAGATACGCAGTATTTT.